What follows describes a single TCR beta chain. The antigen is not known. The junction differs from germline at one of its ends, possibly a read error. The CDR3 consists of 15 residues. CDR1 is MNHEY, CDR2 SMNVEV, per germline (reference sequence). Each CDR3 protein gets one entry after TCRdb re-called the reads with MiXCR. The table includes more than 50,000 distinct CDR3 sequences, 21% detected once. This sample was included in a study of lung T cells in sarcoidosis with Löfgren's syndrome. Study outcomes and limitations: TRAV12-1 and TRBV2 were reportedly most expanded in Löfgren's patients. Paired TRAV12-1/TRBV2 TCRs showed CDR3 homology and preferential pairing.

The rearrangement links TRBV27 to TRBJ2-7, with D perhaps assigned TRBD1 or TRBD2 (5 bases each). What was sequenced was CD4+ T cells from PBMCs. This sequence was found in a human donor with sarcoidosis (Löfgren's syndrome or another form), or a control subject (not recorded which). CDR3: CASRSLRDRTYGQYF. As DNA, the CDR3 is TGTGCCAGCAGGTCTCTAAGGGACCGCACCTACGGGCAGTACTTC.